This T cell receptor beta chain was found in a study of OX40 agonist ivuxolimab in advanced cancers. For the wider study: Ivuxolimab was a fully human IgG2 agonistic monoclonal antibody targeting the costimulatory receptor OX40 (CD134). The dose-escalation cohort was 80% to 90% male with a mean age of about 60 years, ranging from 23 to 79. The purpose of peripheral TCRbeta sequencing was to test whether ivuxolimab changed TCR sequence diversity and led to clonal T-cell expansion. The paper describes the monotherapy dose-escalation part (N of about 47 patients) of the phase I trial of ivuxolimab. Intravenous ivuxolimab was administered to patients every 2 weeks at six dose levels: 0.01, 0.1, 0.3, 1.5, 3 and 10 mg/kg. Of the roughly 51 dose-escalation patients, hepatocellular carcinoma was present in about 20, melanoma in roughly 15, renal cell carcinoma in 9 and head and neck cancer in 9. Partial responses were achieved by three dose-escalation patients, of whom one had hepatocellular carcinoma and two had cutaneous melanoma. Prior anti-PD-1, anti-PD-L1 or anti-CTLA-4 therapy was permitted, and checkpoint inhibitors had been received by under 50% of dose-escalation patients. Broad study findings and their caveats: Low levels of normalized T-cell clonal expansion were also seen in some nonresponding patients. The antigen specificity of the peripheral T cells that underwent clonal expansion was not determined. Clonal expansion of both CD4+ and CD8+ blood T cells was observed from baseline to week 6 at doses 0.1 to 3.0 mg/kg. In the 0.1-3.0 mg/kg groups, partial responders were among the patients with the lowest normalized peripheral clonal expansion, particularly in CD8+ T cells. After ivuxolimab, expanded clones were on average more numerous among CD8+ T cells than among CD4+ T cells.

To sequence the TCRbeta CDR3 region, genomic DNA was isolated from the sorted cells. The immunoSEQ Assay was used to sequence the TCRbeta CDR3 regions. TCRdb took this table from immuneACCESS and kept in-frame rearrangements with V and J called. Such tables lack part of the clones; where checked against another copy, unresolved V genes explain under half of the gap, and the rest is unexplained. The sample table contains 71,000 or so clones; only one count was recorded for about 88% of them. Approximately 0.99% of the sample is held by the ten biggest clonotypes. As for this clone: It has no known antigen specificity. Qualities for individual bases were not recorded, and no much larger clone is one base off.

The trial excluded patients who had a history of autoimmune disease or who were on systemic immunosuppression. Peripheral blood for TCR sequencing was collected from all dose cohorts at baseline, on cycle 4 day 1, and on cycle 7 day 1. Samples came from an open-label, multicenter, first-in-human phase I dose-escalation trial of ivuxolimab. Adults with locally advanced or metastatic melanoma, renal cell, hepatocellular, or head and neck squamous cell carcinoma were enrolled in the trial. Before TCR sequencing, CD4+ and CD8+ T cells were separately sorted from peripheral blood. CDR1 and CDR2 are read off the germline V gene as MNHEY and SVGAGI. V is shortened by 2 bases, J by 0 bases, and the region joining them spans 8 bases. The CDR3 spans 14 residues, from the cysteine through the phenylalanine. The DNA shown is the 42-base CDR3, in frame from base 1.

This material consisted of CD4+ or CD8+ T cells sorted from blood, taken in a trial of the OX40 agonist ivuxolimab. The TCR was taken from an adult with an advanced solid tumor such as melanoma, head and neck, liver or kidney cancer. The chain was built from TRBV6-5 and TRBJ2-7; a weak D assignment points to TRBD1 (5 bases agree). CDR3 region: CASSYRRDSYEQYF. At the DNA level, the sequence is TGTGCCAGCAGTTACCGCAGGGACTCCTACGAGCAGTACTTC.